The entry below gives a single T cell receptor (beta chain) sequence along with its context. Its antigen remains unknown. The record originates from a study of cytomegalovirus exposure and HLA in healthy donors. General study findings and limits: Reported findings show TCR beta sequences accurately forecast HLA-A and HLA-B alleles in most subjects.

PCR involved 60 Vbeta and 13 Jbeta primers. Original handling: An analysis that came later counted tens of millions of unique TCR beta chains, approximately 9.9 million shared. Assay: immunoSEQ multiplex PCR; the TCRdb copy retains only in-frame clones and omits some. V and J calls plus clone size are reproduced from that table; the DNA served to infer D and trimming. Here the sample spans approximately 290,000 clones, 75% to 90% being singletons. CDR1 and CDR2 from the germline V gene are SGHNT and YYREEE (reference sequence). Losses at the gene ends were 2 bases for V and 6 bases for J; bases not matched to a gene: 7. This CDR3 spans 16 amino acids.

The clonotype comes from a girl aged 2 to 9 in good health and CMV-seronegative. Sequencing was carried out using PBMCs. The V and J genes are TRBV5-4 and TRBJ2-7; 14 bases are a match to TRBD2. The CDR3 here is CASSLITGTSGGEQYF. In DNA form, the CDR3 reads TGTGCCAGCAGCTTAATAACCGGGACTAGCGGGGGCGAGCAGTACTTC.